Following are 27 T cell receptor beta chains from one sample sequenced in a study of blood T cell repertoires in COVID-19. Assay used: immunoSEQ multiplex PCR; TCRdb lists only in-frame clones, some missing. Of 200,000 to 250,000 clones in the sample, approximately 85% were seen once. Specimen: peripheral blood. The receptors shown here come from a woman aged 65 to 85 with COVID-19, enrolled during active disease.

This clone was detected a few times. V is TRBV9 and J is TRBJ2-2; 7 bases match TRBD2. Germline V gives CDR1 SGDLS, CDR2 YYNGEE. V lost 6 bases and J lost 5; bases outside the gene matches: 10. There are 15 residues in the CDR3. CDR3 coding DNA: TGTGCCAGCACCCGGCGGGAGCGGGTTACCGGGGAGCTGTTTTTT. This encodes CASTRRERVTGELFF.

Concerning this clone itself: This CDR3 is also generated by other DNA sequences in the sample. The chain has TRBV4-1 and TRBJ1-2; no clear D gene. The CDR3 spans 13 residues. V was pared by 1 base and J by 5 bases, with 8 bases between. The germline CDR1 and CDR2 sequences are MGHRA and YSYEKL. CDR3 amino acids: CASSQATGYGYTF. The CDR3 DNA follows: TGCGCCAGCAGCCAAGCGACGGGTTATGGCTACACCTTC.

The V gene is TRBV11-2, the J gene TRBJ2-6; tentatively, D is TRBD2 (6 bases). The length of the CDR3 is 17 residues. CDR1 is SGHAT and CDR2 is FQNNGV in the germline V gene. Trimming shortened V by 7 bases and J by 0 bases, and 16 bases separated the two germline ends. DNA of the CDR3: TGTGCCAGCACCCCGATGGGACTTACCTCTGGGGCCAACGTCCTGACTTTC. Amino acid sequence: CASTPMGLTSGANVLTF.

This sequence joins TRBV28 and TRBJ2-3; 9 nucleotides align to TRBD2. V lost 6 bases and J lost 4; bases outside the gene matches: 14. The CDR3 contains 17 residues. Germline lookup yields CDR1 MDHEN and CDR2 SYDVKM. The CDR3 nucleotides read TGTGCCAGCAGGGGCGGCGGGGCTAGCGGGAAGGCAGATACGCAGTATTTT. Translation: CASRGGGASGKADTQYF.

The CDR3 loop reads CASSLLGLANNEQFF. In DNA, the CDR3 is TGTGCCAGCAGCTTGTTGGGGCTAGCGAACAATGAGCAGTTCTTC. The chain carries TRBV7-9 and TRBJ2-1, with D possibly TRBD2 on 6 matching bases. V shed 3 bases and J shed 5 bases, with 14 bases lying between them. The CDR3 has 15 residues. Germline V gene sequence: CDR1 SEHNR, CDR2 FQNEAQ (reference sequence).

CDR3 protein: CASSLFDRKGGYTF. DNA for the CDR3: TGTGCCAGCAGTTTATTCGACAGGAAAGGTGGCTACACCTTC. The chain carries TRBV28 and TRBJ1-2; tentatively, D is TRBD1 (6 bases). CDR1 MDHEN and CDR2 SYDVKM come from the germline V gene. The CDR3 extends over 14 amino acids. The V gene lost 1 base and the J gene lost 7 bases, with 13 bases spanning the gap.

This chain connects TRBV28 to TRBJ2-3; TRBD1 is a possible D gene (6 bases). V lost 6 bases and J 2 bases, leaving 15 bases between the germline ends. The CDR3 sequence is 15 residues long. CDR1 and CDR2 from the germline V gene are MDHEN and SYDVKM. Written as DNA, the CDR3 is TGTGCCAGCAGCCCTGGGGCAGGGGACACAGATACGCAGTATTTT. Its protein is CASSPGAGDTDTQYF. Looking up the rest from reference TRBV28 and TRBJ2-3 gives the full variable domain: DVKVTQSSRYLVKRTGEKVFLECVQDMDHENMFWYRQDPGLGLRLIYFSYDVKMKEKGDIPEGYSVSREKKERFSLILESASTNQTSMYLCASSPGAGDTDTQYFGPGTRLTVL.

CDR3 sequence reads: CASSPYRGGETQYF. As DNA, the CDR3 is TGTGCCAGCAGCCCCTACAGGGGGGGAGAGACCCAGTACTTC. The V and J genes are TRBV11-3 and TRBJ2-5; tentative D call: TRBD1 (8 bases). Germline loops: CDR1 SGHNT, CDR2 YENEEA. There are 14 residues in the CDR3. V was trimmed by 5 bases and J by 4 bases, leaving 14 bases between them.

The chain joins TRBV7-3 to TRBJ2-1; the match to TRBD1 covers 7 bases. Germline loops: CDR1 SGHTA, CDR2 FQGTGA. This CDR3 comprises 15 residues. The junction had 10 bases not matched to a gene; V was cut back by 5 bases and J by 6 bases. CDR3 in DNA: TGTGCCAGCAGCCCTGGGGTCAGGGGGTCCAATGAGCAGTTCTTC. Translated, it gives CASSPGVRGSNEQFF. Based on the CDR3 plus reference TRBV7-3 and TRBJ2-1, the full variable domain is GAGVSQTPSNKVTEKGKYVELRCDPISGHTALYWYRQSLGQGPEFLIYFQGTGAADDSGLPNDRFFAVRPEGSVSTLKIQRTERGDSAVYLCASSPGVRGSNEQFFGPGTRLTVL.

This chain's CDR3 is CASSLFQGAITEAFF. The CDR3 bases are TGTGCCAGCAGCTTATTCCAGGGGGCAATCACTGAAGCTTTCTTT. V is TRBV7-2 and J is TRBJ1-1; 8 bases are shared with TRBD1. This CDR3 comprises 15 residues. J was trimmed by 4 bases and V by 2 bases; bases with no gene match: 6. Per germline, CDR1 SGHTA and CDR2 FQGNSA.

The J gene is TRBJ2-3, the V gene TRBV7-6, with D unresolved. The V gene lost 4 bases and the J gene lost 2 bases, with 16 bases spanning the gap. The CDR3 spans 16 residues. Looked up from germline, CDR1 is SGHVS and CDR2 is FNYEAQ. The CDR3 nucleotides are TGTGCCAGCAGCTCCCCGACTGCCCCCACCACAGATACGCAGTATTTT. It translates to CASSSPTAPTTDTQYF.

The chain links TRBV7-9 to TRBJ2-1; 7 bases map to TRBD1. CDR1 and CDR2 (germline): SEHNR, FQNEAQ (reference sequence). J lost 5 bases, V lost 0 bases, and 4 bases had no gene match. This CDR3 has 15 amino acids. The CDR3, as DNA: TGTGCCAGCAGCTTAGCGGGACAGCTTAACAATGAGCAGTTCTTC. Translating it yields CASSLAGQLNNEQFF.

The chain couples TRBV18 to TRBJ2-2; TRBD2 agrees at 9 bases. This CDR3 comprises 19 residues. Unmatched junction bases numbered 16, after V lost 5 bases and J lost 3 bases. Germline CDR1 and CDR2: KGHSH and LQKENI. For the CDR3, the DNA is TGTGCCAGCTCATCCTATGGTGGTAGCGGGAGTTCGGACACCGGGGAGCTGTTTTTT. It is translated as CASSSYGGSGSSDTGELFF.

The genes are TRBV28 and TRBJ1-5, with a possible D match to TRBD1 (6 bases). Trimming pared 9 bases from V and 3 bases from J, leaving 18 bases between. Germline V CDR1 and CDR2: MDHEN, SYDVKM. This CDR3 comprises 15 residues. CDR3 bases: TGTGCCAGTAAAGCCTCGGACAGAATCAATCAGCCCCAGCATTTT. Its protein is CASKASDRINQPQHF.

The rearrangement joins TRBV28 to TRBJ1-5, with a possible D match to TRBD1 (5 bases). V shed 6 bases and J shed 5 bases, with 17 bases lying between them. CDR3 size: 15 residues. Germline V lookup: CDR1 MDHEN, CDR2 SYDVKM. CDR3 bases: TGTGCCAGCAGCCGTCAGCAGGGAAATTATCAGCCCCAGCATTTT. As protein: CASSRQQGNYQPQHF.

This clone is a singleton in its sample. The CDR3 spells CASSLGQHNEQFF. The CDR3 DNA reads TGTGCCAGCAGTTTGGGACAGCACAATGAGCAGTTCTTC. The rearrangement uses TRBV12-3 or TRBV12-4 and TRBJ2-1; TRBD1 matches 7 bases. Germline trimming cut 3 bases from V and 5 bases from J; bases unmatched to any gene: 1. This CDR3 is 13 amino acids long.

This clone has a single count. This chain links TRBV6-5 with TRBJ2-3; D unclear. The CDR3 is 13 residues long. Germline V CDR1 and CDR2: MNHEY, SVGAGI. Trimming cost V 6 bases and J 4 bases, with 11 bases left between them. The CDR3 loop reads CASRSSGPDTQYF. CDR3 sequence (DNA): TGTGCCAGCAGAAGCTCGGGTCCAGATACGCAGTATTTT.

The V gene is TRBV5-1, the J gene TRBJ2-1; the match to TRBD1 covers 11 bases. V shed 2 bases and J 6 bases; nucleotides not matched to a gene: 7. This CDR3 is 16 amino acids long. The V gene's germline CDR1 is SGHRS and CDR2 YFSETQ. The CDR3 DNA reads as TGCGCCAGCAGCTTACAGGGACAGGGGGGCTCCAATGAGCAGTTCTTC. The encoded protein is CASSLQGQGGSNEQFF.

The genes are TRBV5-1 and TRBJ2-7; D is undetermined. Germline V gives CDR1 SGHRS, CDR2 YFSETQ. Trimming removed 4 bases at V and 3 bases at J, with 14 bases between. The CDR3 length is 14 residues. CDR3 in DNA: TGCGCCAGCAGCCTTGACACTCGCCTCTACGAGCAGTACTTC. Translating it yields CASSLDTRLYEQYF.

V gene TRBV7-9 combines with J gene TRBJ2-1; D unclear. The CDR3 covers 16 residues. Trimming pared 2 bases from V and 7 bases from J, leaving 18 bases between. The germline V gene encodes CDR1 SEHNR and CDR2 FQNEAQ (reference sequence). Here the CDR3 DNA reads TGTGCCAGCAGCTTACTTTGGAGCCGAGGATCAAATGAGCAGTTCTTC. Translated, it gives CASSLLWSRGSNEQFF.

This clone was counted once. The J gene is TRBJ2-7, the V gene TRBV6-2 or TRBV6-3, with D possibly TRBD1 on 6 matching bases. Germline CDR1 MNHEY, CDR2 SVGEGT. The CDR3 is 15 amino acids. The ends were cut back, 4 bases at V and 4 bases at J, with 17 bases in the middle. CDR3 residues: CASSSPTNQGYEQYF. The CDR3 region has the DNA TGTGCCAGCAGTTCACCCACCAATCAGGGGTACGAGCAGTACTTC.

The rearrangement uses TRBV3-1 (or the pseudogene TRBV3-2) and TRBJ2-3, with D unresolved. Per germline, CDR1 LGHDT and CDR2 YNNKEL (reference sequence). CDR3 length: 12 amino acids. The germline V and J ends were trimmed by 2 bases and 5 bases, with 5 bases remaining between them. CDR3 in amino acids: CASSQWLDTQYF. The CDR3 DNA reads TGTGCCAGCAGCCAATGGCTAGATACGCAGTATTTT.

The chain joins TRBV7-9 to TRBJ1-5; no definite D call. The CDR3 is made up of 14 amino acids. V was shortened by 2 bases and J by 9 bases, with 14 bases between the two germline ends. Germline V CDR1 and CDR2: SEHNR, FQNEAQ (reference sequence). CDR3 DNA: TGTGCCAGCAGCTTATCAGGAACCCTGGCGCCCCAGCATTTT. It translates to CASSLSGTLAPQHF.

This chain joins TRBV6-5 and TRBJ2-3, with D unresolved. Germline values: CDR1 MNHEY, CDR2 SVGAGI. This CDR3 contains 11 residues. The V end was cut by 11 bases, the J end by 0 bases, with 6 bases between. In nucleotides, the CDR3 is TGTGCCTGCGCGAGCACAGATACGCAGTATTTT. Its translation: CACASTDTQYF.

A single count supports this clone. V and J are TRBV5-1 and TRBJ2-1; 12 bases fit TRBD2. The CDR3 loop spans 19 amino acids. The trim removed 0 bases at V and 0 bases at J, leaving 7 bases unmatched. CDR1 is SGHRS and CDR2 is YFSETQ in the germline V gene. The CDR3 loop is CASSLVASGRASSYNEQFF. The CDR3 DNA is TGCGCCAGCAGCTTGGTGGCTAGCGGGAGGGCCAGCTCCTACAATGAGCAGTTCTTC.

The CDR3 sequence: CASSERGPYGYTF. The CDR3 bases are TGTGCCAGCAGTGAAAGGGGCCCCTATGGCTACACCTTC. V usage is TRBV27 and J usage is TRBJ1-2, with D maybe TRBD1 (5 bases). From germline, CDR1 is MNHEY and CDR2 SMNVEV (reference sequence). The germline V and J ends were trimmed by 5 bases and 4 bases, with 11 bases remaining between them. The CDR3 runs to 13 residues.

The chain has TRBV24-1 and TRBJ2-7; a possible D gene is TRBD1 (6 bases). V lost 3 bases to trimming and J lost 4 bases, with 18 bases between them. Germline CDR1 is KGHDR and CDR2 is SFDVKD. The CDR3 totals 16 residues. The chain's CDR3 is CATSDNRDGTGYEQYF. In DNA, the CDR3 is TGTGCCACCAGTGATAACAGGGACGGAACGGGATACGAGCAGTACTTC.